What follows is one T cell receptor beta chain and its context. Antigen unknown. The sample belongs to a study of T cells expressing NK-cell markers. Whole-study context: Sorted CD3+CD56+NKG2C+, CD3+CD56+NKG2C- and CD3+CD56-NKG2C+ T-cell subsets were beta-chain profiled. Seropositivity for HCMV was found in most of the eight sequenced donors, with one seronegative.

Making the TCR beta cDNA relied on 5'RACE template switching with UMIs. Using the 5' RACE reads, TCRdb records one entry per CDR3 protein without DNA. This sample's table reports 550,000 or so distinct CDR3 sequences. Study-wide points: The study found these clonotypes also leading the CD3+CD56-NKG2C+ fraction in a few donors.

Per germline, CDR1 MDHEN and CDR2 SYDVKM. The CDR3 runs 13 residues. Sequencing was carried out using blood T cells: a sorted CD56 or NKG2C T cell subset, CD4+ or CD8+ T cells, or bulk PBMC T cells (not recorded which). The TCR originated in a man in his late teens or twenties in good health. The rearrangement joins TRBV28 to TRBJ2-2. CDR3 region: CASRTGNTGELFF.